Listed below are T cell receptor beta chains from one sample, sequenced in a study of pediatric ulcerative colitis. TCRdb's table, derived via immunoSEQ multiplex PCR, lists solely in-frame clones and lacks some. The data show about 36,000 clones, 83% seen once. Sample: blood. These TCRs come from a girl aged 5 to 17 with moderate ulcerative colitis. The CDR3 runs from the conserved cysteine through the conserved F or W. The D gene is left open where the match is weak. The listing skips clone size in some rows; elsewhere it reads once, few, many or a size class.

>TRBV15|TRBJ1-5|TRBD1|.
TGTGCCACCTCAATTCGACAGGGCCCCAATCAGCCCCAGCATTTT
CATSIRQGPNQPQHF
>TRBV29-1|TRBJ1-1|TRBD1|.
TGCAGCGCAATCAGGGGGGGGACTGAAGCTTTCTTT
CSAIRGGTEAFF
>TRBV10-3|TRBJ2-2|TRBD2|.
TGTGCCATCAGTGCTAGCGGGAGGGCCGAAGTCGGGGAGCTGTTTTTT
CAISASGRAEVGELFF
>TRBV9|TRBJ2-5|.|.
TGTGCCAGCAGCGTAACGCTTTCGGGGGAGACCCAGTACTTC
CASSVTLSGETQYF
>TRBV7-7|TRBJ2-1|.|.
TGTGCCAGCAGCTTAGAGCAGAGCTCCTACAATGAGCAGTTCTTC
CASSLEQSSYNEQFF
>TRBV29-1|TRBJ1-2|.|once
TGCAGCGTTGAAATAGGGGGGCTCGGCTACACCTTC
CSVEIGGLGYTF
>TRBV5-6|TRBJ2-5|.|.
TGTGCCAGCAGCTTGACAAAGCAGGGGAGAGAGACCCAGTACTTC
CASSLTKQGRETQYF
>TRBV2|TRBJ1-4|TRBD1|.
TGTGCCAGCAGGGGGACAGGGGGATTAGAAAAACTGTTTTTT
CASRGTGGLEKLFF
>TRBV6-6|TRBJ2-1|.|.
TGTGCCAGCAGTTACGGTCCTAATGAGCAGTTCTTC
CASSYGPNEQFF
>TRBV4-2|TRBJ2-1|.|.
TGTGCCAGCAACCCGGCTGAGCAGTTCTTC
CASNPAEQFF
>TRBV7-9|TRBJ1-5|.|.
TGTGCCAGCAGCTTAAACAGCAATCAGCCCCAGCATTTT
CASSLNSNQPQHF
>TRBV7-9|TRBJ2-5|TRBD1|once
TGTGCCAGCAGCCTTATCTCCGGACAGGGTCGAGAGACCCAGTACTTC
CASSLISGQGRETQYF
>TRBV15|TRBJ1-4|.|.
TGTGCCACCAGCAGCCCCCCGCGGACTATCGGGGAAAAACTGTTTTTT
CATSSPPRTIGEKLFF
>TRBV27|TRBJ1-1|.|few
TGTGCCAGCAGTTTCGACGTCCTCGCTGAAGCTTTCTTT
CASSFDVLAEAFF